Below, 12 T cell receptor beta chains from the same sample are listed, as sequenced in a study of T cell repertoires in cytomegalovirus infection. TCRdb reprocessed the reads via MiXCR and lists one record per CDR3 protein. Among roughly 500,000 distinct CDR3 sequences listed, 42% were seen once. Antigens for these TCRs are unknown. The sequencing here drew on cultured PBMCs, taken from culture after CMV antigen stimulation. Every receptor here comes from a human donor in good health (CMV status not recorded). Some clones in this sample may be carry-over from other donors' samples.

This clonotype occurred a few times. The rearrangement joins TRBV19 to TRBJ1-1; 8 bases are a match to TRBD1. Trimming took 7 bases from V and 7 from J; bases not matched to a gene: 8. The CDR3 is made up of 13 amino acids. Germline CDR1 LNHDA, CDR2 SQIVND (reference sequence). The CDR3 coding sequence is TGTGCCAGTACAGACAGGGGACCCAGTGAAGCTTTCTTT. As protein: CASTDRGPSEAFF.

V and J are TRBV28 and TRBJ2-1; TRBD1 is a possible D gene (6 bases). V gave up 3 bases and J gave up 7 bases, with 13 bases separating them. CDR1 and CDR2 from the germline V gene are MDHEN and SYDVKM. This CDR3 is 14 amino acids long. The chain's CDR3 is CASSFRGHLNEQFF. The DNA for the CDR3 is TGTGCCAGCAGTTTTCGGGGACACTTGAATGAGCAGTTCTTC.

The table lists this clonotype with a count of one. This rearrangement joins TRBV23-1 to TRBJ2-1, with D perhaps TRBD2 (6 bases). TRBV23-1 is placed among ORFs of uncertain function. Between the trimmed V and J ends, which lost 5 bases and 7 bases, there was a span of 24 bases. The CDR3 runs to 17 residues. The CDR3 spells CASSSDEGKRERNEQFF. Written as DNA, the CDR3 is TGCGCCAGCAGTAGTGACGAGGGAAAACGGGAGAGGAATGAGCAGTTCTTC.

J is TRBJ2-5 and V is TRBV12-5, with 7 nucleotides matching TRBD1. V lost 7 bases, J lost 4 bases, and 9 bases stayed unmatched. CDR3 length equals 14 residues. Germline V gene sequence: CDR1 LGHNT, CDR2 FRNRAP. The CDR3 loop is CASATDRTGETQYF. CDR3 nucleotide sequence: TGTGCTAGTGCTACGGACAGGACAGGAGAGACCCAGTACTTC.

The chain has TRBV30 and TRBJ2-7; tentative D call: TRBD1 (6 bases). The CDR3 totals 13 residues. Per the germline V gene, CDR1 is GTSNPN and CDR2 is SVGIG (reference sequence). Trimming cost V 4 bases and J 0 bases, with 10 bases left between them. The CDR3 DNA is TGTGCCTGGAACCAGGGGAGCTCCTACGAGCAGTACTTC. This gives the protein CAWNQGSSYEQYF.

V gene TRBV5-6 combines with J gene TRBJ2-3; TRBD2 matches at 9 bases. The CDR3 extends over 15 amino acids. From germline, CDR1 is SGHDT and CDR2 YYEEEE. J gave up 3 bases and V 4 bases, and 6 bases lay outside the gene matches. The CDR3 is CASSGLSGGTDTQYF. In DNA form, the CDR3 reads TGTGCCAGCAGCGGACTGAGCGGGGGGACAGATACGCAGTATTTT.

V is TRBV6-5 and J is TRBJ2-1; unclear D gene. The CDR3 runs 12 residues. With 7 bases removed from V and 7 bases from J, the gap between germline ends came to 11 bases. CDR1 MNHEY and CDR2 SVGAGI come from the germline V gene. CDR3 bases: TGTGCCAGCACCGGCCCGAGGAATGAGCAGTTCTTC. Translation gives CASTGPRNEQFF.

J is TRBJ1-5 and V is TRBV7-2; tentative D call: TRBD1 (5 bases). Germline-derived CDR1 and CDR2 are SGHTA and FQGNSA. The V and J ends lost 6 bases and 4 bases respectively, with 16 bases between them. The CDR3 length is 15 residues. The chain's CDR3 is CASSPHGGGNQPQHF. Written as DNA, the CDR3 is TGTGCCAGCAGTCCACATGGGGGAGGAAATCAGCCCCAGCATTTT.

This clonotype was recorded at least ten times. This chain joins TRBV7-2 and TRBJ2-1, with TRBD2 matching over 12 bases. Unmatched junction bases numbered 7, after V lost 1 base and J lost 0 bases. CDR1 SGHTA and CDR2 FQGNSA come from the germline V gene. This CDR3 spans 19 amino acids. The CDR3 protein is CASSLVGTSGSSSYNEQFF. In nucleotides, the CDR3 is TGTGCCAGCAGCTTAGTGGGGACTAGCGGGTCGAGCTCCTACAATGAGCAGTTCTTC.

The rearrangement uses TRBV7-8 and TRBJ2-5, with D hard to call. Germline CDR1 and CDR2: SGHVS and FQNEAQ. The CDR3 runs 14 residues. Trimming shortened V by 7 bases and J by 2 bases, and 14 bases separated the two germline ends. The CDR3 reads CASTPWSTQETQYF. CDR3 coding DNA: TGTGCCAGCACCCCGTGGAGTACACAAGAGACCCAGTACTTC.

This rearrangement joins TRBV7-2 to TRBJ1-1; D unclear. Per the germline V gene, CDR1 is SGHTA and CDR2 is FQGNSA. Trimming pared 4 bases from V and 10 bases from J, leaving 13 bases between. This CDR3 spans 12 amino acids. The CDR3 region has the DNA TGTGCCAGCAGCTCGAACCAGGTGCTAGCTTTCTTT. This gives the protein CASSSNQVLAFF.

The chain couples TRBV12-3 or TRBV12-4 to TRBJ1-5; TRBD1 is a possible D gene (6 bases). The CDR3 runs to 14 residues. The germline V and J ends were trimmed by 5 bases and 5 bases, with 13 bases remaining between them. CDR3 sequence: CASSQDSSYQPQHF. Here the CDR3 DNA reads TGTGCCAGCAGTCAGGACAGCTCCTATCAGCCCCAGCATTTT.